This is a list of T cell receptor beta chains from one sample in a study of blood T cell repertoires in COVID-19. Profiled with immunoSEQ multiplex PCR; TCRdb holds only in-frame clones, not every one. The table includes 220,000 or so clones, just under 85% detected once. Sequencing was performed on PBMCs or T cells enriched from blood (not recorded which). The origin of the receptors is a woman aged 40 to 50 with acute COVID-19. Both conserved end residues are part of each CDR3. D genes are given only for firm matches. Not all rows give a size; the values are once, few, many and, for expanded clones, a class.

v_call: TRBV6-5
d_call: NA
clone_size: NA
j_call: TRBJ2-7
cdr3_length: 13
cdr3_nt: TGTGCCAGCAGTTACAGGAGCTCCTACGAGCAGTACTTC
cdr3_aa: CASSYRSSYEQYF

v_call: TRBV11-2
d_call: NA
clone_size: NA
j_call: TRBJ2-5
cdr3_length: 15
cdr3_nt: TGTGCCAGCAGCTCCCTCTTTAGCGCTCAAGAGACCCAGTACTTC
cdr3_aa: CASSSLFSAQETQYF

v_call: TRBV6-5
d_call: NA
clone_size: NA
j_call: TRBJ1-5
cdr3_length: 13
cdr3_nt: TGTGCCAGCAGGACGACAGTCGGTCAGCCCCAGCATTTT
cdr3_aa: CASRTTVGQPQHF

v_call: TRBV12-3/TRBV12-4
d_call: NA
clone_size: NA
j_call: TRBJ2-7
cdr3_length: 12
cdr3_nt: TGTGCCAGCAGTAAGGCGGGTTACGAGCAGTACTTC
cdr3_aa: CASSKAGYEQYF

v_call: TRBV15
d_call: TRBD1
clone_size: NA
j_call: TRBJ2-7
cdr3_length: 14
cdr3_nt: TGTGCCACCAGGAGGGACAGGGGGAAATACGAGCAGTACTTC
cdr3_aa: CATRRDRGKYEQYF

v_call: TRBV15
d_call: NA
clone_size: NA
j_call: TRBJ1-2
cdr3_length: 15
cdr3_nt: TGTGCCACCAGCAGAGTGGGGGACAAGATTTATGGCTACACCTTC
cdr3_aa: CATSRVGDKIYGYTF

v_call: TRBV5-5
d_call: TRBD1
clone_size: NA
j_call: TRBJ1-4
cdr3_length: 15
cdr3_nt: TGTGCCAGCAGGTCTACAGGGGCGTTAAGTGAAAAACTGTTTTTT
cdr3_aa: CASRSTGALSEKLFF

v_call: TRBV3-1/TRBV3-2
d_call: TRBD1
clone_size: once
j_call: TRBJ2-7
cdr3_length: 13
cdr3_nt: TGTGCCAGCAGCCAGCTGACAGGGGACGAGCAGTACTTC
cdr3_aa: CASSQLTGDEQYF

v_call: TRBV30
d_call: NA
clone_size: NA
j_call: TRBJ1-2
cdr3_length: 14
cdr3_nt: TGTGCCTGGAGTGATAGTGGGAGCGTCTATGGCTACACCTTC
cdr3_aa: CAWSDSGSVYGYTF

v_call: TRBV4-1
d_call: NA
clone_size: once
j_call: TRBJ1-1
cdr3_length: 15
cdr3_nt: TGCGCCAGCAGCCAAGATGTGGAGGAGGGCTACGAAGCTTTCTTT
cdr3_aa: CASSQDVEEGYEAFF

v_call: TRBV5-1
d_call: NA
clone_size: NA
j_call: TRBJ1-1
cdr3_length: 16
cdr3_nt: TGCGCCAGCGGAACGGGACTGGGGGAAATGAACACTGAAGCTTTCTTT
cdr3_aa: CASGTGLGEMNTEAFF

v_call: TRBV29-1
d_call: NA
clone_size: NA
j_call: TRBJ1-2
cdr3_length: 13
cdr3_nt: TGCAGCGGGCTACAGGGTGGGGACTATGGCTACACCTTC
cdr3_aa: CSGLQGGDYGYTF

v_call: TRBV4-2
d_call: TRBD2
clone_size: NA
j_call: TRBJ2-7
cdr3_length: 16
cdr3_nt: TGTGCCAGCAGCCAAGATAACCTAGCGGGGGCCTACGAGCAGTACTTC
cdr3_aa: CASSQDNLAGAYEQYF

v_call: TRBV5-4
d_call: NA
clone_size: NA
j_call: TRBJ2-7
cdr3_length: 12
cdr3_nt: TGTGCCAGCAGCTATGGAGGGTACGAGCAGTACTTC
cdr3_aa: CASSYGGYEQYF

v_call: TRBV4-1
d_call: NA
clone_size: NA
j_call: TRBJ2-3
cdr3_length: 13
cdr3_nt: TGCGCCAGCAGCCAACCGGGCACAGATACGCAGTATTTT
cdr3_aa: CASSQPGTDTQYF

v_call: TRBV4-3
d_call: NA
clone_size: few
j_call: TRBJ2-4
cdr3_length: 15
cdr3_nt: TGCGCCAGCAGCCCCACAGGAGACGCCAAAAACATTCAGTACTTC
cdr3_aa: CASSPTGDAKNIQYF

v_call: TRBV5-1
d_call: TRBD1
clone_size: NA
j_call: TRBJ1-2
cdr3_length: 15
cdr3_nt: TGCGCCAGCAGCGAACTTGGGGCAGGGGGCGTTGGCTACACCTTC
cdr3_aa: CASSELGAGGVGYTF

v_call: TRBV4-3
d_call: TRBD2
clone_size: NA
j_call: TRBJ2-1
cdr3_length: 22
cdr3_nt: TGCGCCAGCAGCCAAGATTGGGCTAGCGGGGTTACCATGAAAAGCTCCTACAATGAGCAGTTCTTC
cdr3_aa: CASSQDWASGVTMKSSYNEQFF

v_call: TRBV3-1/TRBV3-2
d_call: NA
clone_size: NA
j_call: TRBJ1-5
cdr3_length: 14
cdr3_nt: TGTGCCAGCAGCCCTACAGGGATCAATCAGCCCCAGCATTTT
cdr3_aa: CASSPTGINQPQHF

v_call: TRBV6-5
d_call: NA
clone_size: NA
j_call: TRBJ2-1
cdr3_length: 15
cdr3_nt: TGTGCCAGCTTGGGTGAGCGGGCCACGTACAATGAGCAGTTCTTC
cdr3_aa: CASLGERATYNEQFF

v_call: TRBV28
d_call: NA
clone_size: NA
j_call: TRBJ1-6
cdr3_length: 17
cdr3_nt: TGTGCCAGCAGGTTTAGGTATCAGGGATCCTATAATTCACCCCTCCACTTT
cdr3_aa: CASRFRYQGSYNSPLHF

v_call: TRBV12-3/TRBV12-4
d_call: NA
clone_size: NA
j_call: TRBJ2-7
cdr3_length: 13
cdr3_nt: TGTGCCAGCAGGGCTCGGGGGGCGGGGGAGCAGTACTTC
cdr3_aa: CASRARGAGEQYF

v_call: TRBV14
d_call: NA
clone_size: NA
j_call: TRBJ1-2
cdr3_length: 13
cdr3_nt: TGTGCCAGCAGCCTTTTGCAGGGGTCCGGCTACACCTTC
cdr3_aa: CASSLLQGSGYTF

v_call: TRBV19
d_call: NA
clone_size: NA
j_call: TRBJ1-1
cdr3_length: 13
cdr3_nt: TGTGCCACTCTCGAGGCGGGGGAGACTGAAGCTTTCTTT
cdr3_aa: CATLEAGETEAFF

v_call: TRBV5-1
d_call: TRBD2
clone_size: NA
j_call: TRBJ2-1
cdr3_length: 16
cdr3_nt: TGCGCCAGCAGCTTGGCCGGGGGACTAGACCTCGGTGAGCAGTTCTTC
cdr3_aa: CASSLAGGLDLGEQFF

v_call: TRBV4-3
d_call: NA
clone_size: NA
j_call: TRBJ1-2
cdr3_length: 15
cdr3_nt: TGCGCCAGCAGCCAAGTCTCGACAGTCGACTATGGCTACACCTTC
cdr3_aa: CASSQVSTVDYGYTF

v_call: TRBV21-1
d_call: NA
clone_size: NA
j_call: TRBJ1-4
cdr3_length: 15
cdr3_nt: TGTGCCAGCAGAACCTGGGACAGGGTTAATGAAAAACTGTTTTTT
cdr3_aa: CASRTWDRVNEKLFF

v_call: TRBV7-2
d_call: NA
clone_size: NA
j_call: TRBJ2-4
cdr3_length: 14
cdr3_nt: TGTGCCAGCAGCTTAGACCCCAGGGTTGGCATTCAGTACTTC
cdr3_aa: CASSLDPRVGIQYF

v_call: TRBV5-6
d_call: TRBD2
clone_size: NA
j_call: TRBJ2-7
cdr3_length: 15
cdr3_nt: TGTGCCAGCAGCCAGGACGGGACTAGCGGTCTACGGCAGTACTTC
cdr3_aa: CASSQDGTSGLRQYF

v_call: TRBV19
d_call: NA
clone_size: NA
j_call: TRBJ2-5
cdr3_length: 15
cdr3_nt: TGTGCCAGTAGTATAGTAGGGCTAGGGGCAGAGACCCAGTACTTC
cdr3_aa: CASSIVGLGAETQYF

v_call: TRBV15
d_call: TRBD2
clone_size: once
j_call: TRBJ2-1
cdr3_length: 16
cdr3_nt: TGTGCCACCAGCAGACCAACTAGCGGAGGGACCAATGAGCAGTTCTTC
cdr3_aa: CATSRPTSGGTNEQFF

v_call: TRBV25-1
d_call: NA
clone_size: NA
j_call: TRBJ1-2
cdr3_length: 13
cdr3_nt: TGTGCCAGCAGTGAATATGACTTGGTCGGCTACACCTTC
cdr3_aa: CASSEYDLVGYTF

v_call: TRBV18
d_call: NA
clone_size: NA
j_call: TRBJ1-4
cdr3_length: 17
cdr3_nt: TGTGCCAGCTCACCGCCGAATCAGGGGACAACTAATGAAAAACTGTTTTTT
cdr3_aa: CASSPPNQGTTNEKLFF

v_call: TRBV29-1
d_call: NA
clone_size: NA
j_call: TRBJ2-3
cdr3_length: 14
cdr3_nt: TGCAGCGTCCTAGGGGGACCAAGCACAGATACGCAGTATTTT
cdr3_aa: CSVLGGPSTDTQYF

v_call: TRBV27
d_call: NA
clone_size: NA
j_call: TRBJ1-5
cdr3_length: 13
cdr3_nt: TGTGCCAGCAGTTCTATTATCAATCAGCCCCAGCATTTT
cdr3_aa: CASSSIINQPQHF

v_call: TRBV7-2
d_call: NA
clone_size: NA
j_call: TRBJ2-1
cdr3_length: 19
cdr3_nt: TGTGCCAGCAGCTTATTATCTGGTTTGACTCGTCTCAGGGACAATGAGCAGTTCTTC
cdr3_aa: CASSLLSGLTRLRDNEQFF

v_call: TRBV4-2
d_call: TRBD1
clone_size: few
j_call: TRBJ1-6
cdr3_length: 14
cdr3_nt: TGTGCCAGCAGCCAGGACAGGGTGGATTCACCCCTCCACTTT
cdr3_aa: CASSQDRVDSPLHF

v_call: TRBV15
d_call: NA
clone_size: NA
j_call: TRBJ2-1
cdr3_length: 14
cdr3_nt: TGTGCCACCAGGAGGGGAGGCCCTTACAATGAGCAGTTCTTC
cdr3_aa: CATRRGGPYNEQFF

v_call: TRBV2
d_call: TRBD2
clone_size: NA
j_call: TRBJ2-7
cdr3_length: 15
cdr3_nt: TGTGCCAGCAGTGAAGTTAGCGGGAGGGGGTACGAGCAGTACTTC
cdr3_aa: CASSEVSGRGYEQYF

v_call: TRBV10-2
d_call: NA
clone_size: NA
j_call: TRBJ2-1
cdr3_length: 16
cdr3_nt: TGCGCCAGCAGTGAGTCCTGGGGGGGCAAGTACAATGAGCAGTTCTTC
cdr3_aa: CASSESWGGKYNEQFF

v_call: TRBV19
d_call: NA
clone_size: NA
j_call: TRBJ2-1
cdr3_length: 15
cdr3_nt: TGTGCCAGTAGTACGGGCGGGATTTACTACAATGAGCAGTTCTTC
cdr3_aa: CASSTGGIYYNEQFF

v_call: TRBV15
d_call: NA
clone_size: NA
j_call: TRBJ1-4
cdr3_length: 18
cdr3_nt: TGTGCCACCAGCAGAGAGATAATTGGGGGACTCTTTGGCGAAAAACTGTTTTTT
cdr3_aa: CATSREIIGGLFGEKLFF

v_call: TRBV10-3
d_call: TRBD2
clone_size: NA
j_call: TRBJ2-7
cdr3_length: 15
cdr3_nt: TGTGCCACCCTGGCGACTAGCGGGAGGCATAAAGAGCAGTACTTC
cdr3_aa: CATLATSGRHKEQYF